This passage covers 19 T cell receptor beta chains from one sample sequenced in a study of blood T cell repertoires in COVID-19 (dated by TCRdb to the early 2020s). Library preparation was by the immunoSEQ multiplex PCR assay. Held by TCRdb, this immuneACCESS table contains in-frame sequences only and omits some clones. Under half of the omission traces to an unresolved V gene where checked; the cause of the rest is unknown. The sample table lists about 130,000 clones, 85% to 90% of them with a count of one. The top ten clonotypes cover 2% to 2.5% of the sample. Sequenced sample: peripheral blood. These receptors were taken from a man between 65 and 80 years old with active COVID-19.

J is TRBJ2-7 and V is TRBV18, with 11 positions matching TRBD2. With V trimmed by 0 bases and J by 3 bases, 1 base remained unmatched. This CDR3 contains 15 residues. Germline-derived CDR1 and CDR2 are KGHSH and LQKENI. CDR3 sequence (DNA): TGTGCCAGCTCACCACCGGGACTAGCGGACTACGAGCAGTACTTC. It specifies CASSPPGLADYEQYF.

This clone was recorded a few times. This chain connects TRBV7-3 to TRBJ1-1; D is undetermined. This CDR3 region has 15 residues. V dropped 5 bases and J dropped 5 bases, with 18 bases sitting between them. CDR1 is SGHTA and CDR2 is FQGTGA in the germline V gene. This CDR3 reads CASSPSPIRGTEAFF. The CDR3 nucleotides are TGTGCCAGCAGCCCTTCCCCCATACGAGGGACTGAAGCTTTCTTT. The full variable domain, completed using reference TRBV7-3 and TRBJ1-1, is GAGVSQTPSNKVTEKGKYVELRCDPISGHTALYWYRQSLGQGPEFLIYFQGTGAADDSGLPNDRFFAVRPEGSVSTLKIQRTERGDSAVYLCASSPSPIRGTEAFFGQGTRLTVV.

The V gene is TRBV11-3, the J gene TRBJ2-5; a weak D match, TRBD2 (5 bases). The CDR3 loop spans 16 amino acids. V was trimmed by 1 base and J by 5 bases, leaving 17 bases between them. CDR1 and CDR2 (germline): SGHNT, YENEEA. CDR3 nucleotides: TGTGCCAGCAGCTTAGGGACTCTTAGTTTGGAGGAGACCCAGTACTTC. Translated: CASSLGTLSLEETQYF.

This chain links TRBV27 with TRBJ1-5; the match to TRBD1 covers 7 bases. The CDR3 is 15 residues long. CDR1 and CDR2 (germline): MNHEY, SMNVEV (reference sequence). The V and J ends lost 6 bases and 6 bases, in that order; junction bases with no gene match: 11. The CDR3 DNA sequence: TGTGCCAGCAGCAAAAGGGGGCGCGAAAGTCAGCCCCAGCATTTT. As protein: CASSKRGRESQPQHF.

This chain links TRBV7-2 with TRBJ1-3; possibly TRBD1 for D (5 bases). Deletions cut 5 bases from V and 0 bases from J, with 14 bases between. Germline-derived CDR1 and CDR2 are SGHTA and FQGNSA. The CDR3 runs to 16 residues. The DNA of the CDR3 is TGTGCCAGCAGCCCGTCGGGACTCCTCTCTGGAAACACCATATATTTT. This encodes CASSPSGLLSGNTIYF.

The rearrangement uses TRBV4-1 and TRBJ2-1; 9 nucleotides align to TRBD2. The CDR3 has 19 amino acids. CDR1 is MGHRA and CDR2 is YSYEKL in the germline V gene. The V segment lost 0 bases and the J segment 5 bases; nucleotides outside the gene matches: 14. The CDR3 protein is CASSQDRGIAGVEDNEQFF. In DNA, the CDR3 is TGCGCCAGCAGCCAAGATCGGGGAATAGCGGGAGTAGAAGACAATGAGCAGTTCTTC.

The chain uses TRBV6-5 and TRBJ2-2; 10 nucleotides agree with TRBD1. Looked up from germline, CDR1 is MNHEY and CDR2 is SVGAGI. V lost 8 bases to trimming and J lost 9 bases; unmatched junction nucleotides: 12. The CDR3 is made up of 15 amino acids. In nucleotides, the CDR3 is TGTGCCAGCCACTCCCGACAGGGGGCTTCGAGGGAGCTGTTTTTT. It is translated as CASHSRQGASRELFF.

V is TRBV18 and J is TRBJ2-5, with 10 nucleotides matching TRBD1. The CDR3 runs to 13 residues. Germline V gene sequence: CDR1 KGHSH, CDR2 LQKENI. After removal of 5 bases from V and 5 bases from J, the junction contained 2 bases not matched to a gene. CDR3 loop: CASSGQGGETQYF. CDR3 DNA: TGTGCCAGCTCAGGACAGGGGGGCGAGACCCAGTACTTC.

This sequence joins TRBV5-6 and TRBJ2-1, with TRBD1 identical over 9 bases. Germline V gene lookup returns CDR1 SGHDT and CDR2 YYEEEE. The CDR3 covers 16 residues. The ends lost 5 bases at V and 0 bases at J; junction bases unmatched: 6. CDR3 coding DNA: TGTGCCAGCAGGGCCGGACAGGGGAGCTCCTACAATGAGCAGTTCTTC. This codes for CASRAGQGSSYNEQFF.

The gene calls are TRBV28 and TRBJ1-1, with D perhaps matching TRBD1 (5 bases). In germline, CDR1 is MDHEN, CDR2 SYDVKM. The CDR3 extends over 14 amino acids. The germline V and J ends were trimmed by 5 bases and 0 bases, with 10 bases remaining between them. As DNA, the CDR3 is TGTGCCAGCAGTGCCGGGGGGATGAACACTGAAGCTTTCTTT. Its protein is CASSAGGMNTEAFF.

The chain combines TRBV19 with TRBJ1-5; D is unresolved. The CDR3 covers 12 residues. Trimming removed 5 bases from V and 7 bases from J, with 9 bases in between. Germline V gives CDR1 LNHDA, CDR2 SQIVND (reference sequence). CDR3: CASSFRGQPQHF. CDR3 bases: TGTGCCAGTAGTTTCCGCGGCCAGCCCCAGCATTTT.

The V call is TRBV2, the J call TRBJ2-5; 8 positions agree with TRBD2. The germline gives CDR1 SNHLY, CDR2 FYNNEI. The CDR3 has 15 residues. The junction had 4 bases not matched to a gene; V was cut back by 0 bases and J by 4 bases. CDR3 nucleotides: TGTGCCAGCAGTGAAGCTTCGGCGGGAGGAGAGACCCAGTACTTC. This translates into CASSEASAGGETQYF.

The DNA for the CDR3 is TGTGCCAGCTCACCACCGAGGGGCCAGGGGTACTACGAGCAGTACTTC. It codes for CASSPPRGQGYYEQYF. The chain couples TRBV18 to TRBJ2-7; TRBD1 might be the D (6 bases). This CDR3 spans 16 amino acids. With 0 bases removed from V and 3 bases from J, the gap between germline ends came to 15 bases. The V gene's germline CDR1 is KGHSH and CDR2 LQKENI.

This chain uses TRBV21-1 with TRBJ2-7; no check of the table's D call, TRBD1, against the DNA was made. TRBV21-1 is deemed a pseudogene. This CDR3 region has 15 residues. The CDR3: CASSKGQGKIHEQYF. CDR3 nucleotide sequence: TGTGCCAGCAGCAAGGGCCAGGGGAAAATCCACGAGCAGTACTTC.

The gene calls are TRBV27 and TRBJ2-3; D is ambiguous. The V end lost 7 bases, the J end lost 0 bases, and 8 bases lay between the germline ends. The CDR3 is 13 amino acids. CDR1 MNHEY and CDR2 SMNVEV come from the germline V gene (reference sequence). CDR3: CASISLSTDTQYF. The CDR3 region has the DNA TGTGCCAGCATTTCCTTGAGCACAGATACGCAGTATTTT.

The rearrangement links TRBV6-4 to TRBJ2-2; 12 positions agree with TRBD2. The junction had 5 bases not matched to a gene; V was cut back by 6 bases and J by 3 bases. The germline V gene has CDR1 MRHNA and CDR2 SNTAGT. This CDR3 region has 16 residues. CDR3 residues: CASRKTSGSYTGELFF. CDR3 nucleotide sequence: TGTGCCAGCAGGAAGACTAGCGGGAGTTACACCGGGGAGCTGTTTTTT.

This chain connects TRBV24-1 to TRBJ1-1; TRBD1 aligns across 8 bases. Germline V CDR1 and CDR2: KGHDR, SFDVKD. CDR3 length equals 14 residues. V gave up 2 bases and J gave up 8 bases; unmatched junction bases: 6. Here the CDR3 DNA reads TGTGCCACCAGTGATTCGACAGGGGCCCGAGAAGCTTTCTTT. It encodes CATSDSTGAREAFF.

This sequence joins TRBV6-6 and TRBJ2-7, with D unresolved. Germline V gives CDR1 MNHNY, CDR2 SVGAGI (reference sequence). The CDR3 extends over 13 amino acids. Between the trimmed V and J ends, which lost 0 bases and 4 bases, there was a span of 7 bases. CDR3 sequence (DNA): TGTGCCAGCAGTTACTCTCCGAGGTACGAGCAGTACTTC. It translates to CASSYSPRYEQYF.

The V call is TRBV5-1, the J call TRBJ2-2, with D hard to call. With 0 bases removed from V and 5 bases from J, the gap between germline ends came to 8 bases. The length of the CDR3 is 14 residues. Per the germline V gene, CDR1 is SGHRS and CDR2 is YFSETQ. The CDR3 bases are TGCGCCAGCAGCTTGGCTTGGGCAACCGGGGAGCTGTTTTTT. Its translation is CASSLAWATGELFF.